This T cell receptor (beta chain) originates from a study of control samples from healthy donors and cancer patients. Assay used: immunoSEQ multiplex PCR; TCRdb lists only in-frame clones, some missing. The sample includes 100,000 to 150,000 clones, more than 80% of them seen just once. Germline CDR1 MNHEY, CDR2 SMNVEV (reference sequence). V dropped 4 bases and J dropped 8 bases, with 11 bases sitting between them. This CDR3 is built from 12 residues. The chain links TRBV27 to TRBJ1-1; perhaps TRBD1 as D (5 bases). This TCR came from a man between 18 and 29 years old in good health. The material sequenced was blood. CDR3 nucleotides: TGTGCCAGCAGTTCAACAACAGGAGAAGCTTTCTTT. Translated, it gives CASSSTTGEAFF.